Reported below is one TCR beta chain. Its antigen remains unidentified. This entry comes from a study of T cells in tuberculosis. Whole-study findings and limits: Samples were chosen by availability of cryopreserved specimens. Active tuberculosis patients had shorter CDR3-alpha; the beta difference was nonsignificant. Smaller distances to GMM-specific TCRs suggested their expansion in active tuberculosis.

Assay used: immunoSEQ multiplex PCR; TCRdb lists only in-frame clones, some missing. This table has tens of thousands of clones, about 95% appearing once. The germline V and J ends were trimmed by 1 base and 2 bases, with 17 bases remaining between them. The CDR3 is 17 amino acids. Looked up from germline, CDR1 is LGHNA and CDR2 is YNFKEQ. The receptor was isolated from a donor between 5 and 29 years old with latent tuberculosis or without tuberculosis infection. Sequencing used PBMCs. The rearrangement joins TRBV4-2 to TRBJ1-2; D not resolved. This CDR3 reads CASSQGLREDRNYGYTF. CDR3 coding DNA: TGTGCCAGCAGCCAAGGTCTTCGAGAGGATAGGAACTATGGCTACACCTTC.